The next 10 T cell receptor beta chains were all read from a single sample in a study of beta chain features in type 1 diabetes. The isolated RNA, all of it, was reverse transcribed, so expressed TCRB transcripts were what got sequenced. Sequencing used immunoSEQ multiplex PCR; TCRdb keeps in-frame clones, though not all of them. The table has under 400,000 clones, about 12% seen once. Their antigen targets remain unknown. Whole-study findings and limits: TCRB CDR3 length was moderately but significantly reduced in all four CD4+ subsets of Type 1 diabetes patients.

The sequenced material came from naive CD4+ T cells from blood. Source of these receptors: a woman aged 18-30 years with type 1 diabetes.

This clone came up a few times. V is TRBV5-6 and J is TRBJ2-3, with a possible D match to TRBD1 (5 bases). This CDR3 contains 13 residues. Germline CDR1 reads SGHDT; CDR2 reads YYEEEE. The V end lost 4 bases, the J end lost 3 bases, and 9 bases lay between the germline ends. CDR3 sequence (DNA): TGTGCCAGCAGCCCCCGACAGACAGATACGCAGTATTTT. As protein: CASSPRQTDTQYF.

This clone has only a few counts. V and J are TRBV28 and TRBJ2-1, with TRBD1 identical over 8 bases. This CDR3 is built from 14 residues. CDR1 is MDHEN, CDR2 SYDVKM, per germline. V gave up 3 bases and J gave up 15 bases; unmatched junction bases: 13. The CDR3: CASSFSSQGGEWFF. The CDR3 DNA reads TGTGCCAGCAGTTTCTCGTCACAGGGGGGAGAGTGGTTCTTC.

This clone was seen only a few times. The gene calls are TRBV10-3 and TRBJ2-1; maybe TRBD2 (5 bases). This CDR3 spans 12 amino acids. V lost 11 bases and J lost 7, with 15 bases in between. Germline V gene lookup returns CDR1 ENHRY and CDR2 SYGVKD. The CDR3: CAVGVSENEQFF. CDR3 nucleotides: TGTGCCGTCGGGGTGTCTGAGAATGAGCAGTTCTTC.

This chain links TRBV11-2 with TRBJ1-4; D not resolved. V was cut by 0 bases and J by 12 bases, with 8 bases left in between. Germline CDR1 is SGHAT and CDR2 is FQNNGV. The CDR3 sequence is 12 residues long. The CDR3 bases are TGTGCCAGCAGCTTAGACCGGGAGGAACTGTTTTTT. This codes for CASSLDREELFF.

This clone came up a few times. The CDR3 loop is CASTHKPTGGGGYTF. The CDR3 DNA reads as TGTGCCAGCACCCATAAACCCACAGGGGGTGGTGGCTACACCTTC. V usage is TRBV27 and J usage is TRBJ1-2; 8 bases agree with TRBD1. This CDR3 has 15 residues. The V gene's germline CDR1 is MNHEY and CDR2 SMNVEV (reference sequence). Trimming at V came to 7 bases and at J to 7 bases, leaving 14 bases not matched to a gene.

J is TRBJ2-4 and V is TRBV19, with D perhaps matching TRBD2 (6 bases). The CDR3 runs 15 residues. Trimming took off 5 bases at V and 2 bases at J, with 13 bases between the two ends. The germline gives CDR1 LNHDA, CDR2 SQIVND (reference sequence). In DNA form, the CDR3 reads TGTGCCAGTAGTGCCCGGGAGCCACCCAAAAACATTCAGTACTTC. Translated, it gives CASSAREPPKNIQYF.

This clone was picked up a small number of times. This chain uses TRBV13 with TRBJ2-4; D not certain. Trimming stripped 6 bases from V and 0 bases from J, with 9 bases between. The germline CDR1 and CDR2 sequences are PRHDT and FYEKMQ (reference sequence). This CDR3 contains 14 residues. The CDR3 DNA reads as TGTGCCAGCAGGCCAACTCTAGCCAAAAACATTCAGTACTTC. Its translation: CASRPTLAKNIQYF.

The chain carries TRBV19 and TRBJ2-6, with D unclear. Germline V gene lookup returns CDR1 LNHDA and CDR2 SQIVND (reference sequence). CDR3 length: 13 residues. V lost 6 bases to trimming and J lost 3 bases, with 6 bases between them. DNA for the CDR3: TGTGCCAGTAGGAACGGTGGGGCCAACGTCCTGACTTTC. Its protein is CASRNGGANVLTF.

This clone was seen a few times. This sequence joins TRBV29-1 and TRBJ2-5; 10 bases map to TRBD2. CDR3 length: 13 residues. V shed 7 bases, J shed 3 bases, and the junction held 5 bases outside the gene matches. Germline V gives CDR1 SQVTM, CDR2 ANQGSEA. CDR3 DNA: TGCAGCGCCGGTGGACTAGCGGAAGAGACCCAGTACTTC. It encodes CSAGGLAEETQYF. The full variable domain, in which reference TRBV29-1 and TRBJ2-5 provide the parts outside the CDR3, is SAVISQKPSRDICQRGTSLTIQCQVDSQVTMMFWYRQQPGQSLTLIATANQGSEATYESGFVIDKFPISRPNLTFSTLTVSNMSPEDSSIYLCSAGGLAEETQYFGPGTRLLVL.

V and J are TRBV7-3 and TRBJ2-3, with 10 bases that match TRBD2. Germline lookup yields CDR1 SGHTA and CDR2 FQGTGA. CDR3 length equals 16 residues. V lost 1 base, J lost 3 bases, and 4 bases stayed unmatched. The CDR3 loop reads CASSLSPSGSTDTQYF. The CDR3 DNA sequence: TGTGCCAGCAGCTTAAGTCCTAGCGGGAGTACAGATACGCAGTATTTT.